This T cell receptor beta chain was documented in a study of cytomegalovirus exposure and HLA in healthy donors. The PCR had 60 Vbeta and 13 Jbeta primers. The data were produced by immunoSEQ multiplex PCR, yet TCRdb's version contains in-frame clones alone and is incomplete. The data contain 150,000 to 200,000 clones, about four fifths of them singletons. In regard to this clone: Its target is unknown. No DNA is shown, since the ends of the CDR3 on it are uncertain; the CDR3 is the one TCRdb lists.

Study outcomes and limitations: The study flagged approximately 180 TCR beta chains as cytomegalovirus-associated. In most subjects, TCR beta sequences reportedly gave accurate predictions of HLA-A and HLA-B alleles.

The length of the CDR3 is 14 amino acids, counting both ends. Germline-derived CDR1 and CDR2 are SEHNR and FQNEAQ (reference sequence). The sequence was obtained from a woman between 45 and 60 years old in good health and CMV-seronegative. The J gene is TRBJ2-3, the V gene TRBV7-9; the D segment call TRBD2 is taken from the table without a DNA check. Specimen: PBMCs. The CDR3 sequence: CASSLVASGTTRYF.